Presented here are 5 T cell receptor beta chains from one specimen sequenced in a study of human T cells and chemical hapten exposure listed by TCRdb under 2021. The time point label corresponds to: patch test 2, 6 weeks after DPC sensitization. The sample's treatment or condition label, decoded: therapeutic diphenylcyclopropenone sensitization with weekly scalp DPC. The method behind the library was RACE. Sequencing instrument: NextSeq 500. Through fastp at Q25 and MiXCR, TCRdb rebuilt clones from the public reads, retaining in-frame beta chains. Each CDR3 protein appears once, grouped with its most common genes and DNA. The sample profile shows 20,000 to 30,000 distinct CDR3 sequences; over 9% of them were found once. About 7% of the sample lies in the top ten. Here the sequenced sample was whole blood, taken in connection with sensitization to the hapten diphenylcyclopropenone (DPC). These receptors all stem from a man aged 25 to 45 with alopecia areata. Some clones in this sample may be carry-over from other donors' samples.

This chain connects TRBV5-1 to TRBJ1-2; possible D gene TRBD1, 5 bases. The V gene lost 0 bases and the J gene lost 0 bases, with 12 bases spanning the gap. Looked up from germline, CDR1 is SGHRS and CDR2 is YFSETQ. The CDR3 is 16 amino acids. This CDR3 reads CASSLDGAGANYGYTF. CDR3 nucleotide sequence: TGCGCCAGCAGCTTGGACGGGGCCGGAGCTAACTATGGCTACACCTTC.

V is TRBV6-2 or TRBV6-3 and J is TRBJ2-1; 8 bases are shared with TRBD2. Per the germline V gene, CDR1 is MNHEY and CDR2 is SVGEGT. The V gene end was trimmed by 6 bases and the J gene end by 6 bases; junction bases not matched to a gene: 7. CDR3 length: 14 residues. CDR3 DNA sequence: TGTGCCAGCAGGCCCGGACTAGCTGGCAATGAGCAGTTCTTC. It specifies CASRPGLAGNEQFF.

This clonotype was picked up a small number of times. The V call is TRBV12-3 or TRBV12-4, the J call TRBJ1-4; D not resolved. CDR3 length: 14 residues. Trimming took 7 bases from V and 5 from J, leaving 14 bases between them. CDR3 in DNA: TGTGCCAGCAAATGGACCCAAGTCAATGAAAAACTGTTTTTT. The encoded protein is CASKWTQVNEKLFF.

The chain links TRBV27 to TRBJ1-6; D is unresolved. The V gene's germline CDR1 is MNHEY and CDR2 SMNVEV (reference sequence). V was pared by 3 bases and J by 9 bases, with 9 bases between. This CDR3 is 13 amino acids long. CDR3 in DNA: TGTGCCAGCAGTTTGAGGGTCGGTTCACCCCTCCACTTT. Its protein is CASSLRVGSPLHF.

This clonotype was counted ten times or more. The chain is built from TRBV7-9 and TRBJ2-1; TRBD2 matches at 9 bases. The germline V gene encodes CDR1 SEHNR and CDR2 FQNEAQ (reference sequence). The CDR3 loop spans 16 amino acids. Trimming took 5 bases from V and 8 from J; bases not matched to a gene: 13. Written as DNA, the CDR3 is TGTGCCAGCAGCCCCGGAAAGCGAGCGGGAGGACATGAGCAGTTCTTC. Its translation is CASSPGKRAGGHEQFF.